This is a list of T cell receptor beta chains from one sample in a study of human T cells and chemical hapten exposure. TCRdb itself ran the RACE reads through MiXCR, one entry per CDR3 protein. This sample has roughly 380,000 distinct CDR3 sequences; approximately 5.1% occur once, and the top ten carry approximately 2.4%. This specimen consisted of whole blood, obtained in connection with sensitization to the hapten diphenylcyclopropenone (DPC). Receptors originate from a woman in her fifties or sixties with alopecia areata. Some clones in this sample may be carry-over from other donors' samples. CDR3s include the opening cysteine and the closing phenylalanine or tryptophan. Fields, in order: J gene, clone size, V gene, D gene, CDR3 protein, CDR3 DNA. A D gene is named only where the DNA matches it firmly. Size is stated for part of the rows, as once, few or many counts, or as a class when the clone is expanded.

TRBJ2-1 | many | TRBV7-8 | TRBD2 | CASSSWTSGGVYEQFF | TGTGCCAGCAGCTCATGGACTAGCGGGGGGGTTTATGAGCAGTTCTTC
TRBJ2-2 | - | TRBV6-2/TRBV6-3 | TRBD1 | CASSPGTGIGNTGELFF | TGTGCCAGCAGTCCCGGGACAGGGATAGGGAACACCGGGGAGCTGTTTTTT
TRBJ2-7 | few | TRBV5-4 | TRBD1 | CASSADRGAYEQYF | TGTGCCAGCAGCGCGGACAGGGGCGCCTACGAGCAGTACTTC
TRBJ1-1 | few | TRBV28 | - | CASSSPYEKNTEAFF | TGTGCCAGCAGTTCCCCATACGAGAAGAACACTGAAGCTTTCTTT
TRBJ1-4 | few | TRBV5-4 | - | CASSLLPAEKLFF | TGTGCCAGCAGCTTGTTGCCGGCCGAAAAACTGTTTTTT
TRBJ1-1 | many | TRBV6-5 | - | CASSNRGAGGNTEAFF | TGTGCCAGTTCCAATCGGGGGGCAGGAGGGAACACTGAAGCTTTCTTT
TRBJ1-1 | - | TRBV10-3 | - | CAISDFTGQSNTEAFF | TGTGCCATCAGTGATTTCACGGGACAAAGTAACACTGAAGCTTTCTTT
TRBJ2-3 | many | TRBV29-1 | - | CSVRVVTDTQYF | TGCAGCGTTCGAGTCGTCACAGATACGCAGTATTTT
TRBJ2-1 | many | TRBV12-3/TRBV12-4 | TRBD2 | CASSSTGTSGGEQFF | TGTGCCAGCAGTAGTACCGGGACTAGCGGGGGTGAGCAGTTCTTC
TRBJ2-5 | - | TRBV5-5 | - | CASSLPLRGQETQYF | TGTGCCAGCAGCTTACCCTTGCGGGGCCAAGAGACCCAGTACTTC
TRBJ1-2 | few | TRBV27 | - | CASSPSGPGGYTF | TGTGCCAGCAGTCCCTCCGGGCCGGGAGGCTACACCTTC
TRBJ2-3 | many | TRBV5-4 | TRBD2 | CASSLGAGADTQYF | TGTGCCAGCAGCTTAGGAGCGGGAGCAGATACGCAGTATTTT
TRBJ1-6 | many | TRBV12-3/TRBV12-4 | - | CASCYGPLYNSPLHF | TGTGCCAGCTGCTATGGACCCCTCTATAATTCACCCCTCCACTTT
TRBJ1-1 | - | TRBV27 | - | CATIHQGGSNSEAFF | TGTGCCACCATTCATCAGGGAGGGTCGAACTCTGAAGCTTTCTTT
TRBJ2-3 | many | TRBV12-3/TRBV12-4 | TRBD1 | CASTRQGVGTDTQYF | TGTGCCAGCACCCGACAGGGAGTGGGCACAGATACGCAGTATTTT
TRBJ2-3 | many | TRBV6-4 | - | CASSQLQGADTQYF | TGTGCCAGCAGCCAGTTACAGGGAGCAGATACGCAGTATTTT
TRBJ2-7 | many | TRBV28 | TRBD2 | CASSLGLLSYEQYF | TGTGCCAGCAGTTTGGGACTACTCTCCTACGAGCAGTACTTC
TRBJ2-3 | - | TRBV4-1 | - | CASSQLRTDTQYF | TGCGCCAGCAGCCAACTCCGGACAGATACGCAGTATTTT
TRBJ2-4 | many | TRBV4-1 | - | CASSTRAGLAKNIQYF | TGCGCCAGCAGCACAAGGGCAGGGCTAGCCAAAAACATTCAGTACTTC
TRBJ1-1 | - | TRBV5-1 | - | CASSRDGPNTEAFF | TGCGCCAGCAGCCGCGACGGGCCGAACACTGAAGCTTTCTTT
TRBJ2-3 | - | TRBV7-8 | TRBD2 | CASSFIPSGRTDTQYF | TGTGCCAGCAGCTTCATCCCCAGCGGGAGAACAGATACGCAGTATTTT
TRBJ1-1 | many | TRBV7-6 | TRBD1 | CASSLGWTGNTEAFF | TGTGCCAGCAGCTTAGGCTGGACAGGGAACACTGAAGCTTTCTTT
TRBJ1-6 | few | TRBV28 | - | CASSQRLSRTPLHF | TGTGCCAGCAGTCAACGGCTCTCGAGGACACCCCTCCACTTT
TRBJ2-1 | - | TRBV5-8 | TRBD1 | CASSLDYDRGRFF | TGTGCCAGCAGCTTGGACTACGACAGGGGTCGGTTCTTC
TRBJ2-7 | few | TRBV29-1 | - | CSVEDWAGTSYEQYF | TGCAGCGTTGAAGATTGGGCCGGTACGTCCTACGAGCAGTACTTC
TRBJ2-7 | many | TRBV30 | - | CACSPGRYEQYF | TGTGCCTGCTCCCCTGGCCGCTACGAGCAGTACTTC
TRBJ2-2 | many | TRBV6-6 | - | CASSEIGTGELFF | TGTGCCAGCAGTGAAATCGGCACCGGGGAGCTGTTTTTT
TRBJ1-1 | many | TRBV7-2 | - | CASSPWDTNTEAFF | TGTGCCAGCAGCCCCTGGGACACCAACACTGAAGCTTTCTTT
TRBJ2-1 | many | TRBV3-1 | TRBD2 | CASSQDLASGSHEQFF | TGTGCCAGCAGCCAAGATTTGGCTAGCGGGAGCCATGAGCAGTTCTTC
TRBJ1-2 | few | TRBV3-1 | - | CASSHDQGNYGYTF | TGTGCCAGCAGCCATGATCAGGGGAACTATGGCTACACCTTC
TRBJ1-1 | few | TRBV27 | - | CASSLGAVPMNTEAFF | TGTGCCAGCAGTTTAGGGGCGGTCCCCATGAACACTGAAGCTTTCTTT
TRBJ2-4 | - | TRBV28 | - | CASSPPKLIAKNIQYF | TGTGCCAGCAGTCCTCCGAAGTTAATAGCCAAAAACATTCAGTACTTC
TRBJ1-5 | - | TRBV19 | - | CASSIDFNQPQHF | TGTGCCAGTAGTATTGACTTCAATCAGCCCCAGCATTTT
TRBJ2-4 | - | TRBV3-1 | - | CASRSGLPGDIQYF | TGTGCCAGCAGATCAGGCCTCCCGGGGGACATTCAGTACTTC
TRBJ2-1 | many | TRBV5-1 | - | CASSFDTYNEQFF | TGCGCCAGCAGCTTCGACACTTACAATGAGCAGTTCTTC
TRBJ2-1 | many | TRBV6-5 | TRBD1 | CASTKGGQGVNEQFF | TGTGCCAGCACCAAGGGGGGACAGGGGGTCAATGAGCAGTTCTTC
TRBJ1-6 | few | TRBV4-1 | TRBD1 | CASSRGDRVNSPLHF | TGCGCCAGCAGCCGGGGGGACAGGGTCAATTCACCCCTCCACTTT
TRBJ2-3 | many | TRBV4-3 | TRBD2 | CASSLAGIPSTDTQYF | TGCGCCAGCAGTCTAGCGGGAATCCCCTCCACAGATACGCAGTATTTT
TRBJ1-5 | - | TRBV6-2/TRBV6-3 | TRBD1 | CASTDLQGGPSNQPQHF | TGTGCCAGCACCGACCTCCAGGGGGGCCCGAGCAATCAGCCCCAGCATTTT
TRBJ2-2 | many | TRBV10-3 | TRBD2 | CAINSGENTGELFF | TGTGCCATTAACAGCGGGGAGAACACCGGGGAGCTGTTTTTT
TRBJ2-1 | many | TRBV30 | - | CAWSVRPTSNPYTGQFF | TGTGCCTGGAGTGTAAGGCCCACTAGCAACCCTTACACCGGGCAGTTCTTC
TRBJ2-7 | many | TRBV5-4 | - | CASSSTGAYEQYF | TGTGCCAGCAGCTCCACAGGAGCCTACGAGCAGTACTTC
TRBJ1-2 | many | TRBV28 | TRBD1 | CASSSPGTGRNYGYTF | TGTGCCAGCAGTTCCCCCGGGACAGGACGGAACTATGGCTACACCTTC
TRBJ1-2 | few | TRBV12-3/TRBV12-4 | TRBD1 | CASSPRQGYYGYTF | TGTGCCAGCAGTCCAAGACAGGGATACTATGGCTACACCTTC
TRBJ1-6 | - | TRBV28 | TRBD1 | CASTSQGVYNSPLHF | TGTGCCAGCACCTCACAGGGGGTTTATAATTCACCCCTCCACTTT
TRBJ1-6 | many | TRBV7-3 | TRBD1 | CASSSSDRGRSPLHF | TGTGCCAGCAGCTCGTCCGACAGGGGGAGGTCACCCCTCCACTTT
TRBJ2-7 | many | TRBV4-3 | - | CASSQDTRGSYEQYF | TGCGCCAGCAGCCAAGATACTCGGGGATCCTACGAGCAGTACTTC